Shown below are 13 T cell receptor beta chains from a single sample sequenced in a study of T cells in Graves' hyperthyroidism and ophthalmopathy. There were TCR beta CDR3 regions amplified from RNA transcripts. Primed by the HTBI set, a first-round RT-PCR was run on the TCR CDR3. TCRdb fed the multiplex PCR reads into MiXCR, producing one record per CDR3 protein. The table lists about 380,000 distinct CDR3 sequences, around a sixth of them singletons, with 40% in the top ten. The material sequenced was blood. These receptors originate from a man in his late teens or twenties with Graves' ophthalmopathy.

The rearrangement links TRBV4-1 to TRBJ2-5; the D gene could be TRBD1 or TRBD2 (5 bases each). The germline V gene has CDR1 MGHRA and CDR2 YSYEKL. Trimming took off 3 bases at V and 2 bases at J, with 13 bases between the two ends. The CDR3 has 15 amino acids. The chain's CDR3 is CASSQGPGPQETQYF. The DNA of the CDR3 is TGCGCCAGCAGCCAGGGCCCGGGACCGCAAGAGACCCAGTACTTC.

This chain uses TRBV6-1 with TRBJ1-5; D is unclear. The CDR3 has 17 amino acids. From germline, CDR1 is MNHNS and CDR2 SASEGT. Trimming stripped 5 bases from V and 0 bases from J, with 17 bases between. In DNA, the CDR3 is TGTGCCAGCAGTATTTCAGCAGGCCCGTATAGCAATCAGCCCCAGCATTTT. Translation: CASSISAGPYSNQPQHF.

The gene calls are TRBV20-1 and TRBJ2-1, with 8 bases that match TRBD2. Germline CDR1 reads DFQATT; CDR2 reads SNEGSKA (reference sequence). This CDR3 contains 15 residues. Trimming took 6 bases from V and 0 from J; bases not matched to a gene: 7. The CDR3 DNA follows: TGCAGTGCGCCGACGGCGGGGGGCTCCTACAATGAGCAGTTCTTC. It translates to CSAPTAGGSYNEQFF.

The chain joins TRBV7-9 to TRBJ2-5; possible D gene TRBD2, 6 bases. V was pared by 5 bases and J by 4 bases, with 8 bases between. Looked up from germline, CDR1 is SEHNR and CDR2 is FQNEAQ (reference sequence). The CDR3 runs 12 residues. The DNA for the CDR3 is TGTGCCAGCAGCGTCGGGAGAGAGACCCAGTACTTC. This encodes CASSVGRETQYF.

This clonotype was observed at least ten times. CDR3 sequence: CASSLAAGSTEAFF. CDR3 in DNA: TGTGCCAGCAGCTTAGCTGCGGGGAGCACTGAAGCTTTCTTT. The chain couples TRBV7-9 to TRBJ1-1, with no clear D. Germline lookup yields CDR1 SEHNR and CDR2 FQNEAQ (reference sequence). Trimming cost V 0 bases and J 4 bases, with 9 bases left between them. There are 14 residues in the CDR3.

This clonotype came up a few times. The chain links TRBV10-1 to TRBJ2-3; no definite D call. The V gene's germline CDR1 is WNHNN and CDR2 SYGVQD (reference sequence). Trimming took off 5 bases at V and 3 bases at J, with 9 bases between the two ends. This CDR3 spans 13 amino acids. CDR3 DNA sequence: TGCGCCAGCAGTTCCCTAGGGACAGATACGCAGTATTTT. As protein: CASSSLGTDTQYF.

This clonotype was seen a few times. The chain carries TRBV6-1 and TRBJ2-2; the match to TRBD2 covers 11 bases. The junction had 5 bases not matched to a gene; V was cut back by 7 bases and J by 4 bases. The CDR3 runs to 15 residues. Germline CDR1 is MNHNS and CDR2 is SASEGT. CDR3 DNA sequence: TGTGCCAGCACTGCTAGCGGGGGGAGCACCGGGGAGCTGTTTTTT. Its protein is CASTASGGSTGELFF.

Many counts were recorded for this clonotype. CDR3 protein: CASSLVASGGETQYF. The CDR3, as DNA: TGTGCCAGCAGCTTAGTGGCTAGCGGGGGAGAGACCCAGTACTTC. The chain links TRBV7-3 to TRBJ2-5, with 10 positions matching TRBD2. V was clipped by 2 bases and J by 4 bases; unmatched bases: 4. Germline CDR1 reads SGHTA; CDR2 reads FQGTGA. The CDR3 runs to 15 residues.

This clonotype was recorded at least ten times. V usage is TRBV24-1 and J usage is TRBJ1-2; no definite D call. CDR1 KGHDR and CDR2 SFDVKD come from the germline V gene. The V end was cut by 9 bases, the J end by 6 bases, with 10 bases between. CDR3 size: 11 residues. CDR3 amino acids: CATPTLNGYTF. CDR3 coding DNA: TGTGCCACCCCGACTCTGAATGGCTACACCTTC.

J is TRBJ2-3 and V is TRBV29-1; 9 nucleotides agree with TRBD2. This CDR3 is built from 17 residues. After removal of 0 bases from V and 4 bases from J, the junction contained 11 bases not matched to a gene. Per the germline V gene, CDR1 is SQVTM and CDR2 is ANQGSEA. The CDR3 reads CSVEDRRTSVGADTQYF. In DNA, the CDR3 is TGCAGCGTTGAAGATAGGAGGACTAGCGTCGGGGCAGATACGCAGTATTTT.

The CDR3 DNA is TGTGCCACCAGCCCCATGGGGGGGCTTTACAATGAGCAGTTCTTC. Translating gives CATSPMGGLYNEQFF. The chain couples TRBV15 to TRBJ2-1, with TRBD2 as a possible D gene (7 bases). CDR3 length: 15 amino acids. In germline, CDR1 is LNHNV, CDR2 YYDKDF (reference sequence). Trimming took off 5 bases at V and 4 bases at J, with 15 bases between the two ends.

Concerning this clonotype: A much larger clone differs from this one at a single base, so this may be a read error. The chain links TRBV28 to TRBJ2-4; 7 positions agree with TRBD2. The CDR3 contains 16 residues. Germline-derived CDR1 and CDR2 are MDHEN and SYDVKM. The CDR3, as DNA: TGTGCCGGCAGTTTGGGAGGGGAGCCTAGCAAAAACATTCAGTACTTC. Its translation is CAGSLGGEPSKNIQYF.

V gene TRBV5-8 combines with J gene TRBJ1-6; 7 bases line up with TRBD1. With 2 bases clipped from V and 2 bases from J, the junction kept 4 bases outside the gene matches. The CDR3 has 16 amino acids. The germline gives CDR1 SGHTS, CDR2 YDEGEE. CDR3 residues: CASSFGGGAYNSPLHF. The DNA for the CDR3 is TGTGCCAGCAGCTTTGGAGGGGGCGCCTATAATTCACCCCTCCACTTT.